This T cell receptor beta chain was retrieved from a study of radiation and T cells in renal cell carcinoma. Time point given: blood 4 weeks post-SBRT, at nephrectomy. Treatment noted: 15 Gy SBRT to primary tumor, nephrectomy 4 weeks later. The data were produced by immunoSEQ multiplex PCR, yet TCRdb's version contains in-frame clones alone and is incomplete. The table includes 140,000 to 150,000 clones, 75% to 90% detected once. V shed 3 bases and J 0 bases; nucleotides not matched to a gene: 12. Germline V gene data show CDR1 as MNHEY and CDR2 as SMNVEV (reference sequence). CDR3 length: 20 residues.

The receptor's source is a woman in her 50s with renal cell carcinoma. Material: blood, obtained from a patient whose treatment included radiotherapy and nephrectomy. The chain has TRBV27 and TRBJ2-1, with 12 bases fitting TRBD2. CDR3 protein: CASSLVLRLAGGDSYNEQFF. In nucleotides, the CDR3 is TGTGCCAGCAGTTTGGTTTTAAGGCTAGCGGGGGGGGACTCCTACAATGAGCAGTTCTTC.